This T cell receptor beta chain was observed in a study of cytomegalovirus exposure and HLA in healthy donors. The CDR3 is 14 residues long. Looked up from germline, CDR1 is SGHNT and CDR2 is YYREEE (reference sequence). J lost 5 bases, V lost 1 base, and 4 bases had no gene match. Vbeta (60) and Jbeta (13) primers were used in the PCR. Repertoires were generated with immunoSEQ multiplex PCR, while TCRdb's copy carries only in-frame clones and drops some. The sample lists under 120,000 clones, about 70% occurring once. The chain carries TRBV5-4 and TRBJ2-5, with 8 nucleotides matching TRBD1. This clonotype was sampled from a middle-aged man in good health and CMV-seropositive. Sequenced input: PBMCs. The CDR3 region is CASSLQGAGETQYF. The CDR3 nucleotides are TGTGCCAGCAGCTTGCAGGGGGCAGGGGAGACCCAGTACTTC.